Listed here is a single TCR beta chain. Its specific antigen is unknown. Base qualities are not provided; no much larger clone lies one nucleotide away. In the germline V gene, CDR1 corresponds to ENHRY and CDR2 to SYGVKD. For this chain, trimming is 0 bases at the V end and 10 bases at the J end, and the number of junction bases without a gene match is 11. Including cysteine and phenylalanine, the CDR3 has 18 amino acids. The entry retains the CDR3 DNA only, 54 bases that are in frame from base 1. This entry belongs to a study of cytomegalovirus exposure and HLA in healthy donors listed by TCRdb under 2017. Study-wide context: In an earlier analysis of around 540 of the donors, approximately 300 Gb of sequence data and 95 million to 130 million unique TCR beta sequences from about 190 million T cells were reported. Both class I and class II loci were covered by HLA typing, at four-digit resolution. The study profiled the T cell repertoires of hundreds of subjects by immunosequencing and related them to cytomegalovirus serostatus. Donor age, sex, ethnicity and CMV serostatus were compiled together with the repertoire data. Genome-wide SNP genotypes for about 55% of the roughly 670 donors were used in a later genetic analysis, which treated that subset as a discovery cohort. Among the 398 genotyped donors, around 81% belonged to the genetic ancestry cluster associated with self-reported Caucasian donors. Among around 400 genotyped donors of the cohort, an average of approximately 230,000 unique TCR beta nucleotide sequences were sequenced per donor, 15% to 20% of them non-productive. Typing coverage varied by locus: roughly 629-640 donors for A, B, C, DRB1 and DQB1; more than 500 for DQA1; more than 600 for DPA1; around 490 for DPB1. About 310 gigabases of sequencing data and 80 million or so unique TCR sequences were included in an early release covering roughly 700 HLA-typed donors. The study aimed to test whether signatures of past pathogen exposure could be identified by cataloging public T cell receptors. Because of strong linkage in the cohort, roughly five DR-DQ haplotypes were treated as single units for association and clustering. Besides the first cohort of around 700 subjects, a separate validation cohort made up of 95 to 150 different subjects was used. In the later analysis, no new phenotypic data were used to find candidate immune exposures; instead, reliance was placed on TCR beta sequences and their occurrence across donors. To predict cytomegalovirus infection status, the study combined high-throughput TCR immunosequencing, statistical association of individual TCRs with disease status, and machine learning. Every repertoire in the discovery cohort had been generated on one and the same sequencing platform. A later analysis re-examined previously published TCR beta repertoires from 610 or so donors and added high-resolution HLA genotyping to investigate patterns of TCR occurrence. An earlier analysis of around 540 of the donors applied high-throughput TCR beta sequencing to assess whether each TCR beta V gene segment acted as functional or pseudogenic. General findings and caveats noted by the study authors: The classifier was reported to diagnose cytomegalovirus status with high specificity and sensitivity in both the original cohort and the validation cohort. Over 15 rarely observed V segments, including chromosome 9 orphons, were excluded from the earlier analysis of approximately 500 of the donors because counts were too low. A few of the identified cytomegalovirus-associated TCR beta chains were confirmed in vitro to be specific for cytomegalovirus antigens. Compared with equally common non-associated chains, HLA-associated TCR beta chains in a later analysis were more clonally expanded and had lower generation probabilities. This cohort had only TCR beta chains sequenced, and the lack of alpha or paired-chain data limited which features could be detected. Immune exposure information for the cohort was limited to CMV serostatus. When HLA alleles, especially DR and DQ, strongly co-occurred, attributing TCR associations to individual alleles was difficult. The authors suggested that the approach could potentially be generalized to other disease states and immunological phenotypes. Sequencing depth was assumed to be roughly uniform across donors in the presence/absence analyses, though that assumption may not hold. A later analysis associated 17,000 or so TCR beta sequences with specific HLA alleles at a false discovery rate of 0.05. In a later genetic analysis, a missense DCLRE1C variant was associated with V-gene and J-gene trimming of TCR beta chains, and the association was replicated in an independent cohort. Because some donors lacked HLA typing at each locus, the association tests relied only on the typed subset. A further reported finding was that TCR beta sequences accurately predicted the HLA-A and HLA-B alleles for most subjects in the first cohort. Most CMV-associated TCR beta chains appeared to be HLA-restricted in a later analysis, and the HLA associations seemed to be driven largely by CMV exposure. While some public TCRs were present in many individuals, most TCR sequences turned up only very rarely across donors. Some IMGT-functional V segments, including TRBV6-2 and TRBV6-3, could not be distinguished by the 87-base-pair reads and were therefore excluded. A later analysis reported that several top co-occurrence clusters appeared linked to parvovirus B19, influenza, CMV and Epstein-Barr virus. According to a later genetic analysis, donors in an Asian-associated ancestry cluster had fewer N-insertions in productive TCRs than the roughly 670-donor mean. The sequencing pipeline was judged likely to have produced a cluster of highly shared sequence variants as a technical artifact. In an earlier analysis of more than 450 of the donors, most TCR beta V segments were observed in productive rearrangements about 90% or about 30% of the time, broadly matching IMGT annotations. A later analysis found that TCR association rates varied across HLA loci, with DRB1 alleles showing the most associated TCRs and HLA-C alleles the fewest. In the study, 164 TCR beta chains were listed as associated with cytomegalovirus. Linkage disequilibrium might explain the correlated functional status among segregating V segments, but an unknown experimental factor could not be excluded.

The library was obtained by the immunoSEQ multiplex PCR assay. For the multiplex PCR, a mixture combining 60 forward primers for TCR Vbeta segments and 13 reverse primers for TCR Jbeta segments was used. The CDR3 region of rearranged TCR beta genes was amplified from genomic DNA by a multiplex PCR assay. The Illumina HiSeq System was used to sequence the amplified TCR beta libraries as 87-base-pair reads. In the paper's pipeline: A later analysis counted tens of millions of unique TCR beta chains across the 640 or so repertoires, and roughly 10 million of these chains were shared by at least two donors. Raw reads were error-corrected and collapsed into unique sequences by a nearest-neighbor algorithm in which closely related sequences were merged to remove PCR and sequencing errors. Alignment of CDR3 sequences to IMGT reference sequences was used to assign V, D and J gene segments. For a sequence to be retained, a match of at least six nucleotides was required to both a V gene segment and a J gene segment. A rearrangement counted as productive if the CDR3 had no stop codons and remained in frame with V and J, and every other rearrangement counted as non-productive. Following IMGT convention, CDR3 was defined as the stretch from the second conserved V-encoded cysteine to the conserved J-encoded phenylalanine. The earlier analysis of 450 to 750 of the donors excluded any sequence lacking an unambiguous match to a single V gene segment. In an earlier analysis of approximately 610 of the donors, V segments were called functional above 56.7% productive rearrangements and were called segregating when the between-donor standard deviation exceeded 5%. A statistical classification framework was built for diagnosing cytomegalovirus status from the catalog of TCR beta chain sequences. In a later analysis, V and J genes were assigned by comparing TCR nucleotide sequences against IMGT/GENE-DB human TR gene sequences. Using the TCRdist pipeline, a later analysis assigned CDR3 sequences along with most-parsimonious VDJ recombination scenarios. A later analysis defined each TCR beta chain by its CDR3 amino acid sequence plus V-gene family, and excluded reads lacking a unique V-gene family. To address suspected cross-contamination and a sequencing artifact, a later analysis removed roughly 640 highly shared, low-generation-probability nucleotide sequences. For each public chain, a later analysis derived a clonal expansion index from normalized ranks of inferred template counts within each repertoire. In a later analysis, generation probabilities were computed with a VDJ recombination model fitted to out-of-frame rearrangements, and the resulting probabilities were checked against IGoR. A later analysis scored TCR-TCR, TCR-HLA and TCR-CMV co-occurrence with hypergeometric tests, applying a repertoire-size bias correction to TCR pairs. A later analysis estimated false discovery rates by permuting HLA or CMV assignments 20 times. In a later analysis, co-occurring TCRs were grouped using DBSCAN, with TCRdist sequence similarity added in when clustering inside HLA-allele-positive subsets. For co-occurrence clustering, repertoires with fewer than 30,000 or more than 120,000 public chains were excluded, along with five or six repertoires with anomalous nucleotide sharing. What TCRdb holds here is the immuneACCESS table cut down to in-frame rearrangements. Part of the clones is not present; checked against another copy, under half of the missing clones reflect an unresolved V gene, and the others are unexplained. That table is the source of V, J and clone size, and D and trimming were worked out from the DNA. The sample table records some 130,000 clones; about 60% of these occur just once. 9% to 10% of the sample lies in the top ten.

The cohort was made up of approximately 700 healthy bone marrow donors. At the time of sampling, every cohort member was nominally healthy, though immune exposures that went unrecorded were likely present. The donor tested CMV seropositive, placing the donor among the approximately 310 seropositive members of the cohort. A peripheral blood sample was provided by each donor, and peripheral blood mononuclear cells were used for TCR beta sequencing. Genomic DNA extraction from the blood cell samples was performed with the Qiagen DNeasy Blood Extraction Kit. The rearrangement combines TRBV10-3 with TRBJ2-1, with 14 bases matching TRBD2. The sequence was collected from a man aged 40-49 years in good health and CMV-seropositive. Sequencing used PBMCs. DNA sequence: TGTGCCATCAGTGAGTCGCGGAGGGGGACTAGCGGGAGCCGGGAGCAGTTCTTC. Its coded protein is CAISESRRGTSGSREQFF.